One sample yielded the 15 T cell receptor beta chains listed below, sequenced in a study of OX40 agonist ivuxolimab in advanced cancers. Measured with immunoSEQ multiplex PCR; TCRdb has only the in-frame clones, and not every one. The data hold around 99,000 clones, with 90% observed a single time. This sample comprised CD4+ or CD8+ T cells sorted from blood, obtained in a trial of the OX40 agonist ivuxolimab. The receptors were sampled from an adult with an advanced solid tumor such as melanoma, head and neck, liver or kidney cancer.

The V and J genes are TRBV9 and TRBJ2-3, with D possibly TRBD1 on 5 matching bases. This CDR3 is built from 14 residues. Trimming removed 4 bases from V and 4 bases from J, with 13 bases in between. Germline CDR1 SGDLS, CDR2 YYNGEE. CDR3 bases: TGTGCCAGCAGCACCCAGGGTACGCCAGATACGCAGTATTTT. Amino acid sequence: CASSTQGTPDTQYF.

CDR3 nucleotide sequence: TGTGCCAGCAGTTTAAACGGAGACTACGAGCAGTACTTC. It translates to CASSLNGDYEQYF. The gene calls are TRBV27 and TRBJ2-7, with D hard to call. CDR1 and CDR2 from the germline V gene are MNHEY and SMNVEV (reference sequence). Trimming took 2 bases from V and 3 from J, leaving 8 bases between them. The CDR3 is 13 amino acids.

CDR3 nucleotide sequence: TGTGCCAGCAGCCCTTGGACAGGGGGTGGTTCACCCCTCCACTTT. Encoded protein: CASSPWTGGGSPLHF. The V call is TRBV9, the J call TRBJ1-6; the match to TRBD1 covers 10 bases. The CDR3 is 15 amino acids. V trimming: 4 bases; J trimming: 9 bases; junction bases outside the gene matches: 7. Germline V lookup: CDR1 SGDLS, CDR2 YYNGEE.

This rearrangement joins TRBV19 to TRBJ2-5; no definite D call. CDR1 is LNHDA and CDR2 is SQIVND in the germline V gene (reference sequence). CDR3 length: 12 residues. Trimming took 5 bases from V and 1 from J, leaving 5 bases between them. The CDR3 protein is CASSASQETQYF. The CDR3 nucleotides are TGTGCCAGTAGTGCCTCCCAAGAGACCCAGTACTTC. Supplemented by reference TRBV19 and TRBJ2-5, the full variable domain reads DGGITQSPKYLFRKEGQNVTLSCEQNLNHDAMYWYRQDPGQGLRLIYYSQIVNDFQKGDIAEGYSVSREKKESFPLTVTSAQKNPTAFYLCASSASQETQYFGPGTRLLVL.

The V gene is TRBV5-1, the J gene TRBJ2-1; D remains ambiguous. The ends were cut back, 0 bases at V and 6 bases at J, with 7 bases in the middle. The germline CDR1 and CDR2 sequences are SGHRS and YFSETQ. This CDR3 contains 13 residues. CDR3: CASSLDVGNEQFF. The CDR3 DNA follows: TGCGCCAGCAGCTTGGACGTGGGCAATGAGCAGTTCTTC.

The CDR3 reads CASSLELAGGADTQYF. The CDR3 region has the DNA TGCGCCAGCAGCTTGGAACTAGCGGGAGGGGCAGATACGCAGTATTTT. This sequence joins TRBV5-1 and TRBJ2-3; 13 bases line up with TRBD2. The CDR3 spans 16 residues. Trimming cost V 0 bases and J 4 bases; bases outside gene matches: 2. In germline, CDR1 is SGHRS, CDR2 YFSETQ. Drawing the rest from reference TRBV5-1 and TRBJ2-3, the complete variable domain is KAGVTQTPRYLIKTRGQQVTLSCSPISGHRSVSWYQQTPGQGLQFLFEYFSETQRNKGNFPGRFSGRQFSNSRSEMNVSTLELGDSALYLCASSLELAGGADTQYFGPGTRLTVL.

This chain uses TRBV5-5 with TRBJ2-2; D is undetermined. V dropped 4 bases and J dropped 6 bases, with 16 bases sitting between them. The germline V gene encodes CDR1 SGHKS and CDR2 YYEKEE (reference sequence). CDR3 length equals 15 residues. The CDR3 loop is CASSGTGPRAGELFF. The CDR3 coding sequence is TGTGCCAGCAGCGGAACCGGGCCCCGTGCCGGGGAGCTGTTTTTT. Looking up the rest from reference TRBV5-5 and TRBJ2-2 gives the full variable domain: DAGVTQSPTHLIKTRGQQVTLRCSPISGHKSVSWYQQVLGQGPQFIFQYYEKEERGRGNFPDRFSARQFPNYSSELNVNALLLGDSALYLCASSGTGPRAGELFFGEGSRLTVL.

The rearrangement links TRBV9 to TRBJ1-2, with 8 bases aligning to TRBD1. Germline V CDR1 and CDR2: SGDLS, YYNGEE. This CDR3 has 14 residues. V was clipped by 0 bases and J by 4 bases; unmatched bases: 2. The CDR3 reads CASSVATGAYGYTF. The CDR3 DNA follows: TGTGCCAGCAGCGTAGCGACAGGGGCCTATGGCTACACCTTC.

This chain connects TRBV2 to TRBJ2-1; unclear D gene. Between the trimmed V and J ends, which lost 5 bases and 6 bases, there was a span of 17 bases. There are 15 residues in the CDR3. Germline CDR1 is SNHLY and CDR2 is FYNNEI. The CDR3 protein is CASSMGPNPRNEQFF. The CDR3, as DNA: TGTGCCAGCAGTATGGGCCCAAATCCCCGCAATGAGCAGTTCTTC.

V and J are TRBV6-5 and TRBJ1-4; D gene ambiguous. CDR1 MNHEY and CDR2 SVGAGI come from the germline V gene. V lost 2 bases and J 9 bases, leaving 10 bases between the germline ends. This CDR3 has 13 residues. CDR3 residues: CASSYNWPKKLFF. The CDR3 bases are TGTGCCAGCAGTTACAACTGGCCGAAAAAACTGTTTTTT.

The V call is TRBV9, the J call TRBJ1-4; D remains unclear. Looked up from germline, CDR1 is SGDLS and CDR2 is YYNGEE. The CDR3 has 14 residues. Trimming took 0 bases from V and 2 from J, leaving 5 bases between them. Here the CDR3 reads CASSVDQTNEKLFF. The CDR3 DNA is TGTGCCAGCAGCGTAGATCAGACTAATGAAAAACTGTTTTTT.

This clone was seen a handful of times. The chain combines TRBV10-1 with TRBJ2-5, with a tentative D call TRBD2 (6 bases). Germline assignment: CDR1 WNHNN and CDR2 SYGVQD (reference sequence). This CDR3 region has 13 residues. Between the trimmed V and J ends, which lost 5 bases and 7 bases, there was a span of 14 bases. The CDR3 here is CASSSGLEGTQYF. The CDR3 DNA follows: TGCGCCAGCAGTTCAGGGCTGGAGGGGACCCAGTACTTC.

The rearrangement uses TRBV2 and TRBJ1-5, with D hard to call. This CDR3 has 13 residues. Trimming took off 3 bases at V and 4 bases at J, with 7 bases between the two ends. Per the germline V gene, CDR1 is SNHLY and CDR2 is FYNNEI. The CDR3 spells CASSESRNQPQHF. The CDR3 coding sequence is TGTGCCAGCAGTGAGAGCCGAAATCAGCCCCAGCATTTT.

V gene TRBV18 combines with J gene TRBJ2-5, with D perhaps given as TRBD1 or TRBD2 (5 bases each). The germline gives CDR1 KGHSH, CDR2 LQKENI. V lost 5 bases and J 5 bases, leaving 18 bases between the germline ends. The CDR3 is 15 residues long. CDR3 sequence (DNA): TGTGCCAGCTCATTAAGCGGTGGGACGTGGGAGACCCAGTACTTC. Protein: CASSLSGGTWETQYF.

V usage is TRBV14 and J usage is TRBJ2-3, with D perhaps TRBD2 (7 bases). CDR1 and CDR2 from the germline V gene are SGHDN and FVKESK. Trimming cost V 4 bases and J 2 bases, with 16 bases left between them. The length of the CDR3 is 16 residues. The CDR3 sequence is CASSPRNGGPTDTQYF. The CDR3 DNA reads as TGTGCCAGCAGCCCGCGGAACGGGGGGCCCACAGATACGCAGTATTTT.